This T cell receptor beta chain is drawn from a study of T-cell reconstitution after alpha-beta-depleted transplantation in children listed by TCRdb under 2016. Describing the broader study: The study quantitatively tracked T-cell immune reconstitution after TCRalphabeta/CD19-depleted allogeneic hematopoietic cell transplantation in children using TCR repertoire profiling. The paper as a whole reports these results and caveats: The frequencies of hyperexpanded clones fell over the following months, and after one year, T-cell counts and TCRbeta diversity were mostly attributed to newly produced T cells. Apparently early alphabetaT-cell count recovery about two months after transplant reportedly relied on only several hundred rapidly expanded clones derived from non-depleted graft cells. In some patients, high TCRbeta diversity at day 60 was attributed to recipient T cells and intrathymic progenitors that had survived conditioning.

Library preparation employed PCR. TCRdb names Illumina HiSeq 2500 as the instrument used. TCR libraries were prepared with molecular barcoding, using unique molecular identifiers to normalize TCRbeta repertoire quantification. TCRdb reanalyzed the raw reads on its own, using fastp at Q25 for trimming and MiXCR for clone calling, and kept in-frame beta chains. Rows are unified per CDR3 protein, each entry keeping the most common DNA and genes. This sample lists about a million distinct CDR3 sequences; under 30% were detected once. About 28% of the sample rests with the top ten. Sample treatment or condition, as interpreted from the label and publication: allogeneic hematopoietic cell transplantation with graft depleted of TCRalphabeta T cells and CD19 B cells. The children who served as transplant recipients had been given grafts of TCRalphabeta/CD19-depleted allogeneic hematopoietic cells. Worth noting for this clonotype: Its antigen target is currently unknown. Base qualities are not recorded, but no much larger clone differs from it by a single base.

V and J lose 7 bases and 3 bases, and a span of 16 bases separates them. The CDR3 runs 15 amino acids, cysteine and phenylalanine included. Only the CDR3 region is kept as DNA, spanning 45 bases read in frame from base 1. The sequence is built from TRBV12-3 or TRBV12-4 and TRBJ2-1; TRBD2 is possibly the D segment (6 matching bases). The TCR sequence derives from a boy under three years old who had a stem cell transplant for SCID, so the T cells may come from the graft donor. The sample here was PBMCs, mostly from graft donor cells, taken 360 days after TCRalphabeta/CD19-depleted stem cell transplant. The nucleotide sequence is TGTGCCAGCACTGGCATGGGGAGGATCTACAATGAGCAGTTCTTC. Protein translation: CASTGMGRIYNEQFF.